This record concerns one T cell receptor beta chain sequence. The antigen is not known. The junction departs from the called germline gene at one end, perhaps through a read error. These data are taken from a study of cytomegalovirus exposure and HLA in healthy donors. Study outcomes and limitations: The authors enumerated 180 or so TCR beta chains as linked to cytomegalovirus.

Use of 60 Vbeta and 13 Jbeta primers characterized the PCR. Method: immunoSEQ multiplex PCR; TCRdb's copy keeps in-frame clones and lacks some. The sample lists about 200,000 clones, roughly 70% occurring once. Despite likely unrecorded immune exposures, the donors were nominally healthy at the time of sampling. Input material: PBMCs. The TCR sequence derives from a man aged 35-49 years in good health and CMV-seropositive.

The CDR3 loop is CAISVFTGSTEAFF. In DNA form, the CDR3 reads TGTGCCATCAGTGTCTTCACAGGGAGCACTGAAGCTTTCTTT. The V gene is TRBV2, the J gene TRBJ1-1; maybe TRBD1 (6 bases). The CDR3 extends over 14 amino acids. From germline, CDR1 is SNHLY and CDR2 FYNNEI.